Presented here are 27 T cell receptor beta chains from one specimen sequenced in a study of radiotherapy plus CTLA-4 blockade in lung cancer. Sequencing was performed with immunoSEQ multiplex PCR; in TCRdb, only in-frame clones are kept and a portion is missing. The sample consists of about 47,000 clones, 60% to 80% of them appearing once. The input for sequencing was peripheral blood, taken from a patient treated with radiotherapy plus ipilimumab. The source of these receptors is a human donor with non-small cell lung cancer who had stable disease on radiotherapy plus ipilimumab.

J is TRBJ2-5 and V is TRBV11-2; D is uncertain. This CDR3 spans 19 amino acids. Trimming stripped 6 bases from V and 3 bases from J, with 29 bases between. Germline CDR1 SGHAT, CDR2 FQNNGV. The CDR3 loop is CASRARLSRPGRLKETQYF. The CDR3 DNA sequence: TGTGCCAGCAGAGCGCGGCTTTCTCGACCCGGTCGATTGAAAGAGACCCAGTACTTC.

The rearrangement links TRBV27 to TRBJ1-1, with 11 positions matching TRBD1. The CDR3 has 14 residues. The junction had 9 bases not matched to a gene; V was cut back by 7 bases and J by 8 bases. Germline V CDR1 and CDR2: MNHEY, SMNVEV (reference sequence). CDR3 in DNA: TGTGCCAGCAACTCGGACAGGGGGCTATCCGAAGCTTTCTTT. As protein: CASNSDRGLSEAFF.

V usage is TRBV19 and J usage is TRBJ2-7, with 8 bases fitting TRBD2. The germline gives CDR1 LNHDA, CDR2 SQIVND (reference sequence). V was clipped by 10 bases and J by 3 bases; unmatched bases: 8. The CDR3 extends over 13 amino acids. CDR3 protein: CATGGGLIYEQYF. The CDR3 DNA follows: TGTGCCACCGGGGGGGGACTTATCTACGAGCAGTACTTC.

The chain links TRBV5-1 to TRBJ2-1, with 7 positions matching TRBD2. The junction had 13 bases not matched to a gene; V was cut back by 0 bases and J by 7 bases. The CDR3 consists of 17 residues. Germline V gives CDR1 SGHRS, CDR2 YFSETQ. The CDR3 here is CASSLASSGVFANEQFF. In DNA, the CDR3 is TGCGCCAGCAGCTTGGCCTCGAGCGGGGTGTTTGCGAATGAGCAGTTCTTC.

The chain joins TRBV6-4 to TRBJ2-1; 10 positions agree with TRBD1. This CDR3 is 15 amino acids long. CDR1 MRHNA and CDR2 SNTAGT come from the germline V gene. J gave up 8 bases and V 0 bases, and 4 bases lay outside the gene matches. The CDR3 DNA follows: TGTGCCAGCAGTGACTCGAGACAGGGGGCTGATGAGCAGTTCTTC. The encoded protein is CASSDSRQGADEQFF.

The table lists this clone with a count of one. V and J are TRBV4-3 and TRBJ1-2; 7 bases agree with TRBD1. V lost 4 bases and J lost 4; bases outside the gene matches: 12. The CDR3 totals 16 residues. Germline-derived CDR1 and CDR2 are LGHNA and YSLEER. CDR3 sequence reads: CASSRSLGGSGYGYTF. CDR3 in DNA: TGCGCCAGCAGCCGGTCCCTAGGGGGCTCGGGCTATGGCTACACCTTC.

This chain's CDR3 is CASSEGKRGVEETQYF. For the CDR3, the DNA is TGCGCCAGCAGTGAAGGCAAGCGGGGGGTGGAGGAGACCCAGTACTTC. The rearrangement joins TRBV10-1 to TRBJ2-5, with 9 bases fitting TRBD2. CDR3 size: 16 residues. V lost 3 bases to trimming and J lost 5 bases; unmatched junction nucleotides: 10. From germline, CDR1 is WNHNN and CDR2 SYGVQD (reference sequence).

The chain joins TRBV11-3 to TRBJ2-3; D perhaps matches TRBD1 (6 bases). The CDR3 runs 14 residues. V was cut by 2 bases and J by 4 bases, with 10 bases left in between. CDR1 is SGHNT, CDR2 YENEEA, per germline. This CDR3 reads CASSLRWGPDTQYF. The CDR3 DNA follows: TGTGCCAGCAGCTTAAGGTGGGGGCCAGATACGCAGTATTTT. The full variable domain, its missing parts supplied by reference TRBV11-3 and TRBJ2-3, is EAGVVQSPRYKIIEKKQPVAFWCNPISGHNTLYWYLQNLGQGPELLIRYENEEAVDDSQLPKDRFSAERLKGVDSTLKIQPAELGDSAVYLCASSLRWGPDTQYFGPGTRLTVL.

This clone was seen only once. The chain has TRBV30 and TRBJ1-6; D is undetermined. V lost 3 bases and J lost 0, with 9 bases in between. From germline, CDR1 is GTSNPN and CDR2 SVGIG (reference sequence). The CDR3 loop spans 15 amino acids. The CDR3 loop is CAWRNPSSYNSPLHF. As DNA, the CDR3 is TGTGCCTGGAGGAACCCGAGCTCCTATAATTCACCCCTCCACTTT.

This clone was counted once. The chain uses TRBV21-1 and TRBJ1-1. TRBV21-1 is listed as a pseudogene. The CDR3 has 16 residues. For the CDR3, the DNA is TGTGCCAGCAGCAGACTACTAGCTACAATTCGCACTGAAGCTTTCTTT. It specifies CASSRLLATIRTEAFF.

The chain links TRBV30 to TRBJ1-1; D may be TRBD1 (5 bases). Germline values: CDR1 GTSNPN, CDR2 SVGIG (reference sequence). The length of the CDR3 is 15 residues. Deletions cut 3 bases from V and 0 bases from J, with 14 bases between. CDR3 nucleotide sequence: TGTGCCTGGAGCAACCCCCAGGGTATGAACACTGAAGCTTTCTTT. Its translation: CAWSNPQGMNTEAFF.

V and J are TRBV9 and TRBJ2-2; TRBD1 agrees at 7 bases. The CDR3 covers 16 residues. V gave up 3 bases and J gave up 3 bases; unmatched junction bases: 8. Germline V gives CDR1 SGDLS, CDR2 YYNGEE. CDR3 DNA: TGTGCCAGCAGCGCAGCCGGGACAGATGACACCGGGGAGCTGTTTTTT. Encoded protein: CASSAAGTDDTGELFF.

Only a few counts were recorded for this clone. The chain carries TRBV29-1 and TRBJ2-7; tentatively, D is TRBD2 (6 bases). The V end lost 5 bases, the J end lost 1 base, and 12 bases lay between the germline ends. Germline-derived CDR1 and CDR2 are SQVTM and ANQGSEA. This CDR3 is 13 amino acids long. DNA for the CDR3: TGCAGCGTTAAGACTAGTCTATCCTACGAGCAGTACTTC. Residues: CSVKTSLSYEQYF.

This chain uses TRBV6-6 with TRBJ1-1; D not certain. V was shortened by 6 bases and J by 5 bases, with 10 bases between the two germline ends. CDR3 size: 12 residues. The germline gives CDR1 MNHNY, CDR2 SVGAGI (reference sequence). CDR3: CASSPVGTEAFF. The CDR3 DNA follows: TGTGCCAGCAGCCCCGTGGGGACTGAAGCTTTCTTT.

The CDR3 bases are TGTGCCAGCAGCCGGGACACCCAAGGGGATCAGCCCCAGCATTTT. It codes for CASSRDTQGDQPQHF. The chain combines TRBV27 with TRBJ1-5; D perhaps matches TRBD1 (6 bases). Between the trimmed V and J ends, which lost 6 bases and 5 bases, there was a span of 17 bases. This CDR3 region has 15 residues. Looked up from germline, CDR1 is MNHEY and CDR2 is SMNVEV (reference sequence).

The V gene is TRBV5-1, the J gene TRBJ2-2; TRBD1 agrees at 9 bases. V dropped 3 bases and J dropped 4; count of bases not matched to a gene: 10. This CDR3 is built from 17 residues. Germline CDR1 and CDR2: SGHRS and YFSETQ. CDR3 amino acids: CASSSYRGRGITGELFF. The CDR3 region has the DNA TGCGCCAGCAGCTCGTACAGGGGGCGTGGAATCACCGGGGAGCTGTTTTTT.

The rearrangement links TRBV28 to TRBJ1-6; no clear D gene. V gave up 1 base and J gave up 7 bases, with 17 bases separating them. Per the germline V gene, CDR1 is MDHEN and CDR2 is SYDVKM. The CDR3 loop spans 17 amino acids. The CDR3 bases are TGTGCCAGCAGTTTATCCGTGGGCATCCCACGAAATTCACCCCTCCACTTT. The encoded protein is CASSLSVGIPRNSPLHF.

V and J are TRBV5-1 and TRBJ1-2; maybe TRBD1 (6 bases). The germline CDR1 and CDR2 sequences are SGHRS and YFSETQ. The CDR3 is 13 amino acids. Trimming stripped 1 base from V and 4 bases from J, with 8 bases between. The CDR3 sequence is CASSLNRAYGYTF. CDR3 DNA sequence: TGCGCCAGCAGCTTGAACAGGGCCTATGGCTACACCTTC.

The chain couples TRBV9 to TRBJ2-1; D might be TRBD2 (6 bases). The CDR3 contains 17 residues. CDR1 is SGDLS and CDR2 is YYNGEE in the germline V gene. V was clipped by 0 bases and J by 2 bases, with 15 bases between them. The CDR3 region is CASSVEGGTRPYNEQFF. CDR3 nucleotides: TGTGCCAGCAGCGTAGAAGGAGGGACGCGCCCCTACAATGAGCAGTTCTTC.

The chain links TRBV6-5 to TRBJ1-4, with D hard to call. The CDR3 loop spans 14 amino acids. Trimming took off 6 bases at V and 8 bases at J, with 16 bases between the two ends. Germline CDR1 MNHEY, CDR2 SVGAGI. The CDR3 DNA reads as TGTGCCAGCAGCCCCGGCCAACTGAGCGAAAAACTGTTTTTT. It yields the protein CASSPGQLSEKLFF.

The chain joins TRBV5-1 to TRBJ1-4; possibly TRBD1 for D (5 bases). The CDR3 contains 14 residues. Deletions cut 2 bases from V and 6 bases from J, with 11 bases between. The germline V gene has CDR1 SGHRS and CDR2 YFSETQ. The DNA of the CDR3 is TGCGCCAGCAGCTTCGGAGGGGTCGATGAAAAACTGTTTTTT. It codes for CASSFGGVDEKLFF.

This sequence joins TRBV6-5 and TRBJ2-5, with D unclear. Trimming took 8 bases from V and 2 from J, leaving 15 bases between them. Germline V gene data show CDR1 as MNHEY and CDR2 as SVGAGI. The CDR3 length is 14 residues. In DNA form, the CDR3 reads TGTGCCAGCCGGAATAGTTGGATACAAGAGACCCAGTACTTC. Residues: CASRNSWIQETQYF.

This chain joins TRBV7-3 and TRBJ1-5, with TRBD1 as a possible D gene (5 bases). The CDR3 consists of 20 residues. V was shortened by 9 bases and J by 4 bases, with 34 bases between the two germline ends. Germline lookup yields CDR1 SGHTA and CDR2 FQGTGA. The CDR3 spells CARDGALVAGSPRRNQPQHF. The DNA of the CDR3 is TGTGCCAGGGATGGGGCCCTGGTGGCAGGGAGCCCCCGGAGGAATCAGCCCCAGCATTTT.

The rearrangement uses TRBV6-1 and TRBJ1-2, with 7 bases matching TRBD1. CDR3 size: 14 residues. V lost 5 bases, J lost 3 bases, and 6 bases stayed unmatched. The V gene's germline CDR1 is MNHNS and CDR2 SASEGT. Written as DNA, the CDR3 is TGTGCCAGCAGTACCCGACAGGGCCACTATGGCTACACCTTC. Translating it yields CASSTRQGHYGYTF.

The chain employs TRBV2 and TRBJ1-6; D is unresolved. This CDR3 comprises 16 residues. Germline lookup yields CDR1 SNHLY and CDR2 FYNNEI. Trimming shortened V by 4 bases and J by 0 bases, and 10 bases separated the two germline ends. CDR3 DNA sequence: TGTGCCAGCAGTGGAGGCAGGAGCTCCTATAATTCACCCCTCCACTTT. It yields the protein CASSGGRSSYNSPLHF.

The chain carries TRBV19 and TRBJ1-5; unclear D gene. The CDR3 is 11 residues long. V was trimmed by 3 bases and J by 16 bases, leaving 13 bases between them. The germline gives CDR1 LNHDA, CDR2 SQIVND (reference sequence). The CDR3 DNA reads TGTGCCAGTAGTATGGGTCAGGTGCATCATTTT. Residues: CASSMGQVHHF.

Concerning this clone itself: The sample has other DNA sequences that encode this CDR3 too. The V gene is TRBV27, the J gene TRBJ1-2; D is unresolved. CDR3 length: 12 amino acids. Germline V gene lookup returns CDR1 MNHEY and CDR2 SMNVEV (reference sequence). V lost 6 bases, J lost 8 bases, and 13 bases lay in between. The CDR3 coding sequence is TGTGCCAGCAGAACTACCCGCCTAGGCTACACCTTC. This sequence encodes CASRTTRLGYTF.